These 9 T cell receptor beta chains were sequenced from one sample in a study of T cell repertoires in cytomegalovirus infection. These receptors have no identified antigens. MiXCR was run by TCRdb on the reads, yielding one entry per CDR3 protein. The sample includes about 920,000 distinct CDR3 sequences, around 30% of them seen just once. The sequencing used cultured CD8+ T cells from PBMCs, collected from culture after CMV antigen stimulation. Source of these receptors: a human donor in good health (CMV status not recorded). Some clones in this sample may be carry-over from other donors' samples.

This clonotype was seen only a few times. The rearrangement uses TRBV6-1 and TRBJ2-3; 7 nucleotides align to TRBD1. V lost 6 bases to trimming and J lost 2 bases; unmatched junction nucleotides: 8. The CDR3 loop spans 15 amino acids. CDR1 is MNHNS, CDR2 SASEGT, per germline. The CDR3 is CASSPRGQTTDTQYF. In DNA form, the CDR3 reads TGTGCCAGCAGCCCGAGGGGACAGACCACAGATACGCAGTATTTT.

The genes are TRBV19 and TRBJ2-7; 8 bases align to TRBD1. Germline CDR1 is LNHDA and CDR2 is SQIVND (reference sequence). J gave up 1 base and V 10 bases, and 18 bases lay outside the gene matches. The CDR3 runs to 17 residues. CDR3 residues: CATDNNRGQGQSYEQYV. In DNA, the CDR3 is TGTGCCACCGATAACAACCGAGGACAGGGCCAGTCCTACGAGCAGTACGTC.

This chain uses TRBV12-3 or TRBV12-4 with TRBJ2-7; TRBD1 or TRBD2 may be the D gene (5 bases each). The V end was cut by 6 bases, the J end by 2 bases, with 17 bases between. This CDR3 has 15 amino acids. The DNA for the CDR3 is TGTGCCAGCAGCCGCGCCGGGACGGTCACCTACGAGCAGTACGTC. It yields the protein CASSRAGTVTYEQYV.

This clonotype was seen a few times. The chain recombines TRBV7-2 with TRBJ1-1; D gene unclear. CDR1 is SGHTA, CDR2 FQGNSA, per germline. This CDR3 is 12 amino acids long. The V end lost 3 bases, the J end lost 6 bases, and 8 bases lay between the germline ends. The CDR3, as DNA: TGTGCCAGCAGCTTTGAGGTGGCTGAAGCTTTCTTT. Translated, it gives CASSFEVAEAFF.

The sample holds a few counts of this clonotype. The chain combines TRBV7-9 with TRBJ1-2; D unresolved. V lost 5 bases and J 4 bases, leaving 2 bases between the germline ends. Germline V gives CDR1 SEHNR, CDR2 FQNEAQ (reference sequence). The CDR3 runs 10 residues. CDR3 region: CASSRYGYTF. The CDR3 nucleotides read TGTGCCAGCAGCCGCTATGGCTACACCTTC. Combining the CDR3 with reference TRBV7-9 and TRBJ1-2 gives the whole variable domain DTGVSQNPRHKITKRGQNVTFRCDPISEHNRLYWYRQTLGQGPEFLTYFQNEAQLEKSRLLSDRFSAERPKGSFSTLEIQRTEQGDSAMYLCASSRYGYTFGSGTRLTVV.

V and J are TRBV19 and TRBJ2-7, with D perhaps matching TRBD1 or TRBD2 (5 bases each). Germline V gene sequence: CDR1 LNHDA, CDR2 SQIVND (reference sequence). V shed 1 base and J shed 6 bases, with 10 bases lying between them. CDR3 length: 13 residues. CDR3 nucleotides: TGTGCCAGTAGTATAGGGGGGAACGGCGAGCAGTACTTC. Amino acid sequence: CASSIGGNGEQYF.

This clonotype turned up a few times. The chain combines TRBV7-6 with TRBJ2-1, with TRBD2 matching 12 bases. Germline V gene sequence: CDR1 SGHVS, CDR2 FNYEAQ. The trim removed 4 bases at V and 2 bases at J, leaving 6 bases unmatched. The CDR3 is 17 amino acids. The CDR3 DNA is TGTGCCAGCAGCTCTCCTAGCGGGGGGGCTACCTACAATGAGCAGTTCTTC. Translating gives CASSSPSGGATYNEQFF. Full variable domain (rest looked up from reference TRBV7-6 and TRBJ2-1): GAGVSQSPRYKVTKRGQDVALRCDPISGHVSLYWYRQALGQGPEFLTYFNYEAQQDKSGLPNDRFSAERPEGSISTLTIQRTEQRDSAMYRCASSSPSGGATYNEQFFGPGTRLTVL.

The table lists this clonotype with many counts. The genes are TRBV7-2 and TRBJ1-1; 8 nucleotides agree with TRBD1. The germline V gene has CDR1 SGHTA and CDR2 FQGNSA. V lost 1 base, J lost 4 bases, and 11 bases stayed unmatched. This CDR3 is built from 17 residues. The CDR3 DNA sequence: TGTGCCAGCAGCTTAGGGACCAGGGGGCGACGGGGCACTGAAGCTTTCTTT. This gives the protein CASSLGTRGRRGTEAFF.

This clonotype was counted a few times. This CDR3 is CASSPPWGDGKSGELFF. Written as DNA, the CDR3 is TGTGCCAGCAGTCCCCCGTGGGGCGACGGGAAATCCGGGGAGCTGTTTTTT. V and J are TRBV6-5 and TRBJ2-2; D is possibly TRBD1 or TRBD2 (5 bases each). V gave up 5 bases and J gave up 6 bases, with 22 bases separating them. In germline, CDR1 is MNHEY, CDR2 SVGAGI. The CDR3 length is 17 residues.